Each of the 10 T cell receptor beta chains below was sequenced from the same sample in a study of blood T cells in healthy people across ages. Using a J-beta primer mix together with a sample-barcoded 5' primer, a second PCR was run for roughly 6 to 11 cycles. TCRdb fed the 5' RACE reads into MiXCR, producing one record per CDR3 protein. The sample has 500,000 to 550,000 distinct CDR3 sequences; 24% are singletons. These sequences were also reported in another study, on T cells of mothers and their children.

Specimen: blood. These receptors were taken from a boy younger than 18 in good health.

Many counts were recorded for this clonotype. The genes are TRBV18 and TRBJ2-1, with TRBD1 as a possible D gene (5 bases). The V end was cut by 3 bases, the J end by 9 bases, with 9 bases between. Germline V CDR1 and CDR2: KGHSH, LQKENI. The CDR3 is made up of 12 amino acids. The CDR3 loop is CASSPTGAEQFF. CDR3 bases: TGTGCCAGCTCACCTACTGGGGCTGAGCAGTTCTTC.

CDR3 DNA: TGTGCCAGCAGCTTAAGGGCAGCTAATGAAAAACTGTTTTTT. Amino acids: CASSLRAANEKLFF. The rearrangement joins TRBV7-6 to TRBJ1-4; D is unclear. Per the germline V gene, CDR1 is SGHVS and CDR2 is FNYEAQ. This CDR3 spans 14 amino acids. The germline V and J ends were trimmed by 2 bases and 3 bases, with 7 bases remaining between them.

The V call is TRBV25-1, the J call TRBJ1-4; D gene ambiguous. The CDR3 is 15 residues long. Germline V lookup: CDR1 MGHDK, CDR2 SYGVNS. With 5 bases removed from V and 7 bases from J, the gap between germline ends came to 17 bases. In nucleotides, the CDR3 is TGTGCCAGCAGTAAGGACCGGGTCGGGATTGAAAAACTGTTTTTT. Its protein product is CASSKDRVGIEKLFF.

This chain connects TRBV20-1 to TRBJ2-1; 8 positions agree with TRBD2. Germline V gene sequence: CDR1 DFQATT, CDR2 SNEGSKA (reference sequence). This CDR3 spans 14 amino acids. Losses at the gene ends were 7 bases for V and 2 bases for J; bases not matched to a gene: 7. CDR3 region: CSGRSGRTYNEQFF. The CDR3 DNA is TGCAGTGGCAGAAGCGGGAGAACCTACAATGAGCAGTTCTTC.

The chain employs TRBV6-5 and TRBJ2-7; 9 bases align to TRBD2. CDR3 length equals 15 residues. V shed 0 bases, J shed 5 bases, and the junction held 5 bases outside the gene matches. Germline V CDR1 and CDR2: MNHEY, SVGAGI. CDR3 region: CASSYSLGLANEQYF. For the CDR3, the DNA is TGTGCCAGCAGTTACTCGCTGGGACTAGCAAACGAGCAGTACTTC.

This clonotype has just a few counts. The J gene is TRBJ2-1, the V gene TRBV20-1; D is unresolved. The germline gives CDR1 DFQATT, CDR2 SNEGSKA (reference sequence). There are 16 residues in the CDR3. Trimming stripped 0 bases from V and 4 bases from J, with 16 bases between. The CDR3 nucleotides are TGCAGTGCTAGAGACACACCTCGGGCGGTTTACAATGAGCAGTTCTTC. It is translated as CSARDTPRAVYNEQFF.

The CDR3 DNA reads as TGTGCCAGCAGTTTATCTAGCGGGGGGCGATCAGATACGGAATATTTT. It is translated as CASSLSSGGRSDTEYF. The chain employs TRBV12-3 or TRBV12-4 and TRBJ2-3; 11 bases are a match to TRBD2. The length of the CDR3 is 16 residues. V shed 2 bases, J shed 15 bases, and the junction held 16 bases outside the gene matches.

This clonotype turned up a few times. The gene calls are TRBV2 and TRBJ2-1, with 13 bases lining up with TRBD2. The CDR3 runs to 14 residues. Unmatched junction bases numbered 4, after V lost 8 bases and J lost 6 bases. Germline CDR1 and CDR2: SNHLY and FYNNEI. In nucleotides, the CDR3 is TGTGCCAGCCAAGGGACTAGCGGGATCAATGAGCAGTTCTTC. This translates into CASQGTSGINEQFF.

CDR3 residues: CSASSVDNYEQYF. CDR3 nucleotide sequence: TGCAGTGCTAGTTCTGTGGACAACTACGAGCAGTACTTC. The chain joins TRBV20-1 to TRBJ2-7, with D maybe TRBD1 (5 bases). V dropped 3 bases and J dropped 3 bases, with 12 bases sitting between them. The CDR3 is made up of 13 amino acids. Germline V lookup: CDR1 DFQATT, CDR2 SNEGSKA (reference sequence).

This clonotype was picked up a small number of times. The chain has TRBV4-1 and TRBJ2-1, with D maybe TRBD1 (5 bases). Trimming took off 6 bases at V and 8 bases at J, with 11 bases between the two ends. The length of the CDR3 is 12 residues. Looked up from germline, CDR1 is MGHRA and CDR2 is YSYEKL. The CDR3 DNA follows: TGCGCCAGCAGGGGCAGGGATCATGAGCAGTTCTTC. Translated, it gives CASRGRDHEQFF.